This T cell receptor (beta chain) stems from a study of cytomegalovirus exposure and HLA in healthy donors. About this clone: The antigen is undetermined.

Unmatched junction bases numbered 4, after V lost 2 bases and J lost 7 bases. The CDR3 totals 15 residues. Germline assignment: CDR1 SGHRS and CDR2 YFSETQ. Points from the study as a whole: Across HLA loci, a later analysis found differing TCR association rates, with DRB1 most and HLA-C fewest.

The primer mix had 60 Vbeta and 13 Jbeta primers. Here immunoSEQ multiplex PCR was the method, and the copy in TCRdb shows in-frame clones only, minus some. This sample has 85,000 to 120,000 clones, with around 70% found just once. The receptor's source is a boy aged 5-17 years in good health and CMV-seronegative. The rearrangement uses TRBV5-1 and TRBJ2-1, with 12 bases that match TRBD2. Source material: PBMCs. This CDR3 is CASSFLAGGLNEQFF. The CDR3 nucleotides read TGCGCCAGCAGCTTCCTAGCGGGGGGGCTAAATGAGCAGTTCTTC.